This T cell receptor (beta chain) was retrieved from a study of T cells in Graves' hyperthyroidism and ophthalmopathy. Study background: Blood from the periphery was taken at initial diagnosis, before any treatment.

Germline lookup yields CDR1 SGHTA and CDR2 FQGNSA. CDR3 length: 14 amino acids. The J segment lost 5 bases and the V segment lost 5 bases, leaving 3 bases of the junction unmatched. Study-wide results and limits: The model identified upcoming ophthalmopathy a median approximately six months ahead of onset. Clonotypes that were expanded in thyroid above 0.001 mostly appeared in blood too.

This clonotype was recorded at least ten times. The antigen remains undetermined. There were TCR beta CDR3 regions amplified from RNA transcripts. First-round RT-PCR of the TCR CDR3 relied on the HTBI primer set. TCRdb independently ran MiXCR on the multiplex PCR reads; one entry per CDR3 protein. This sample yields hundreds of thousands of distinct CDR3 sequences, of which about a sixth are seen a single time; over 50% belongs to the top ten. This receptor was identified in a woman in her sixties or seventies with Graves' ophthalmopathy. This rearrangement joins TRBV7-2 to TRBJ2-1, with 10 positions matching TRBD1. Sequenced material: blood. The CDR3 reads CASSRDRGNNEQFF. The CDR3, as DNA: TGTGCCAGCAGCCGGGACAGGGGTAACAATGAGCAGTTCTTC.